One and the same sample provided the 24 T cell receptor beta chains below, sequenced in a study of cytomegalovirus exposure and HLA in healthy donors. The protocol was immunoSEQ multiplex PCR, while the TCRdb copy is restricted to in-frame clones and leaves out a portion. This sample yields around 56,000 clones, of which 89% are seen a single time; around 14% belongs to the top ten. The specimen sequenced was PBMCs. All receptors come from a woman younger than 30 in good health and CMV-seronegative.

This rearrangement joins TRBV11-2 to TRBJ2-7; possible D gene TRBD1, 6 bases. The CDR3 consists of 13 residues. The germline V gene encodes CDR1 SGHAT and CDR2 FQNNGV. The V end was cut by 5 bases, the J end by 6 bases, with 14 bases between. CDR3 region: CASSLQGRGEQYF. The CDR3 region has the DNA TGTGCCAGCAGCCTACAGGGAAGGGGCGAGCAGTACTTC.

The chain's CDR3 is CAWSPSGARGDTQYF. CDR3 nucleotides: TGTGCCTGGAGCCCTAGCGGGGCAAGAGGAGATACGCAGTATTTT. The rearrangement uses TRBV30 and TRBJ2-3, with TRBD2 identical over 9 bases. Germline V gives CDR1 GTSNPN, CDR2 SVGIG (reference sequence). The CDR3 spans 15 residues. Trimming removed 3 bases from V and 5 bases from J; junction bases left unmatched: 9.

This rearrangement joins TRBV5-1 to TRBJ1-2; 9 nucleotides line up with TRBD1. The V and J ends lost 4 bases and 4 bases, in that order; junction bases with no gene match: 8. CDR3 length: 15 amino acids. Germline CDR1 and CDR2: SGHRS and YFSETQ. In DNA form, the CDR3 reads TGCGCCAGCAGCCCGTCGGGACAGGGACCCTATGGCTACACCTTC. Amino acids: CASSPSGQGPYGYTF.

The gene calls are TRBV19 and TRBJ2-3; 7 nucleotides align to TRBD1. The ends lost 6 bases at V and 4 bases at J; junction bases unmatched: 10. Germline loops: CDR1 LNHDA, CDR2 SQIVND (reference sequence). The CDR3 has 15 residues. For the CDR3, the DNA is TGTGCCAGTAGCTTGACAGGGCTGGGGCCAGATACGCAGTATTTT. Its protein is CASSLTGLGPDTQYF.

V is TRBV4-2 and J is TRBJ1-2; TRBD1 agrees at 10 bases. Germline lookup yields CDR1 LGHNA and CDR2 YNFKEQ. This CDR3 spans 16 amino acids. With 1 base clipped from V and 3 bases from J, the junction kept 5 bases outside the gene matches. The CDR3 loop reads CASSQVGDRGHYGYTF. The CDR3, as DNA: TGTGCCAGCAGCCAAGTCGGGGACAGGGGACACTATGGCTACACCTTC.

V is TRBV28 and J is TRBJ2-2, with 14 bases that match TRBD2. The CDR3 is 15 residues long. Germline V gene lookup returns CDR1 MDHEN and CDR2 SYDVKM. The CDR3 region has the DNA TGTGGGAGTCGACTAGCGGGAGGGGGCACCGGGGAGCTGTTTTTT. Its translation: CGSRLAGGGTGELFF.

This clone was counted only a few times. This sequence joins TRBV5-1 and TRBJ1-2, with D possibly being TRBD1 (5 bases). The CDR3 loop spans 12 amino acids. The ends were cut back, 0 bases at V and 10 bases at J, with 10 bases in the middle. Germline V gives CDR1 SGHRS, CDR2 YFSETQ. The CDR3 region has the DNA TGCGCCAGCAGCTTGGAATCCAGGGACTACACCTTC. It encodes CASSLESRDYTF.

Written as DNA, the CDR3 is TGCAGCGTTGTGGGACTAGCGGGAGGAGATGAGCAGTTCTTC. Translated: CSVVGLAGGDEQFF. The V call is TRBV29-1, the J call TRBJ2-1; the match to TRBD2 covers 15 bases. Germline V gene lookup returns CDR1 SQVTM and CDR2 ANQGSEA. J gave up 8 bases and V 4 bases, and 3 bases lay outside the gene matches. The CDR3 runs to 14 residues.

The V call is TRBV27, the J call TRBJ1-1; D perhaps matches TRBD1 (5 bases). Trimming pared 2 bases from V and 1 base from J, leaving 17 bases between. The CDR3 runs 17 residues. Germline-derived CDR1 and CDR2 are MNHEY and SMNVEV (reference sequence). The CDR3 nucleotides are TGTGCCAGCAGTTTAATGGGAGGGTGGGGGGAGAACACTGAAGCTTTCTTT. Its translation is CASSLMGGWGENTEAFF.

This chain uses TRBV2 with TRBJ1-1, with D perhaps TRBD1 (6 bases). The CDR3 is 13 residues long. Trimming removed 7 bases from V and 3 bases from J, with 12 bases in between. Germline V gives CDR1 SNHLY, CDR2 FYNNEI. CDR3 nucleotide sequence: TGTGCCAGCACCCAGGGGCCCGACACTGAAGCTTTCTTT. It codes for CASTQGPDTEAFF.

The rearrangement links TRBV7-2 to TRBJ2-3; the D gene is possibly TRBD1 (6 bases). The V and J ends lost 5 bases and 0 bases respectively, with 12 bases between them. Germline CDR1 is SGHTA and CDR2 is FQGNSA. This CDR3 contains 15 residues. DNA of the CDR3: TGTGCCAGCAGCCGTGGACAGCTAAGCACAGATACGCAGTATTTT. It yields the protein CASSRGQLSTDTQYF.

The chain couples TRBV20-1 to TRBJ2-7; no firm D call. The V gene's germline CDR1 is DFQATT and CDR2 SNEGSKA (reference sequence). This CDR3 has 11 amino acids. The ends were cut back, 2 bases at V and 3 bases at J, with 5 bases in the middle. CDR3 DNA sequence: TGCAGTGCTAGACTAGACTACGAGCAGTACTTC. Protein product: CSARLDYEQYF.

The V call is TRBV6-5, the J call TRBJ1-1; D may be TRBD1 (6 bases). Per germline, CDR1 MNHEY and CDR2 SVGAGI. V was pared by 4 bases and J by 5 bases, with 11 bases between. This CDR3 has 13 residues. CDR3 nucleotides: TGTGCCAGCAGTTCCAGGGGTAGAACTGAAGCTTTCTTT. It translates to CASSSRGRTEAFF.

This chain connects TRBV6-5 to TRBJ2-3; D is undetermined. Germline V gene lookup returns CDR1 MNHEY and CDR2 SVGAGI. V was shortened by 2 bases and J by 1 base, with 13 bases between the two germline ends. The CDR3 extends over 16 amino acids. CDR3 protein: CASSYQSDLGTDTQYF. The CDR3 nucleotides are TGTGCCAGCAGTTACCAATCCGACTTAGGCACAGATACGCAGTATTTT.

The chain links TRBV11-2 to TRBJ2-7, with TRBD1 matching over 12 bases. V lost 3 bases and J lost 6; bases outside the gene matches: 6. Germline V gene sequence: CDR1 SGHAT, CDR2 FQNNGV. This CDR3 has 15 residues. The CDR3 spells CASSFQGQGASEQYF. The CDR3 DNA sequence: TGTGCCAGCAGCTTTCAGGGACAGGGGGCGAGCGAGCAGTACTTC.

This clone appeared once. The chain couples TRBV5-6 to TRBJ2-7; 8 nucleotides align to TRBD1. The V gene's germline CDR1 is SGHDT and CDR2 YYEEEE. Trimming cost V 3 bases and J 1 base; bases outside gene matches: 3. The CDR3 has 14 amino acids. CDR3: CASSWGQDSYEQYF. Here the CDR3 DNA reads TGTGCCAGCAGCTGGGGACAGGATTCCTACGAGCAGTACTTC.

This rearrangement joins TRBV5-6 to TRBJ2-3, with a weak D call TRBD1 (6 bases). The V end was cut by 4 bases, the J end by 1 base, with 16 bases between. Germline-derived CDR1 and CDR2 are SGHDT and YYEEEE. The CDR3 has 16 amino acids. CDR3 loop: CASSITAGVRTDTQYF. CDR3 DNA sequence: TGTGCCAGCAGCATCACGGCAGGGGTGCGCACAGATACGCAGTATTTT.

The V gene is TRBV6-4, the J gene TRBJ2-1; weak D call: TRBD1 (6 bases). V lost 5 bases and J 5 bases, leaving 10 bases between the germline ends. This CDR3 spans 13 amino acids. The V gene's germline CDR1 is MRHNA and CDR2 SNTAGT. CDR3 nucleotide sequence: TGTGCCAGCAGTTTAGGACAGAACAATGAGCAGTTCTTC. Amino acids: CASSLGQNNEQFF.

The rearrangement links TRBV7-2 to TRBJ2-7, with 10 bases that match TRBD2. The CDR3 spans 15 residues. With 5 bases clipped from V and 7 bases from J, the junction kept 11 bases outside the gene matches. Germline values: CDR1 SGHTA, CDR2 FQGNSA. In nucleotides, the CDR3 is TGTGCCAGCAGCCAGTGGGCTAGCGGGAGCGGGGAGCAGTACTTC. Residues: CASSQWASGSGEQYF.

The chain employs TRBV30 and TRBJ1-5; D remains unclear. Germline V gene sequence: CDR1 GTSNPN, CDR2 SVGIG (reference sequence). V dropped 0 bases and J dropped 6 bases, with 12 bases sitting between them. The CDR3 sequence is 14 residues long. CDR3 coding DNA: TGTGCCTGGAGTGTACCCTTTGGCGGTCAGCCCCAGCATTTT. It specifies CAWSVPFGGQPQHF.

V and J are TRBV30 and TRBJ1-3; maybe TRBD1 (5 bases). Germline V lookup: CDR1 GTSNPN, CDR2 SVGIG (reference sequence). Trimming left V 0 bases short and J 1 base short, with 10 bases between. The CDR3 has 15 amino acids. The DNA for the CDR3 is TGTGCCTGGAGTGTACAAAAGGGGTCTGGAAACACCATATATTTT. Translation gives CAWSVQKGSGNTIYF.

CDR3 DNA: TGTGCCAGCAGCTTCACTACAGGGAACTATGGCTACACCTTC. Its translation is CASSFTTGNYGYTF. The chain carries TRBV7-3 and TRBJ1-2; a weak D match, TRBD1 (6 bases). Trimming left V 3 bases short and J 2 bases short, with 10 bases between. Germline CDR1 reads SGHTA; CDR2 reads FQGTGA. This CDR3 has 14 residues.

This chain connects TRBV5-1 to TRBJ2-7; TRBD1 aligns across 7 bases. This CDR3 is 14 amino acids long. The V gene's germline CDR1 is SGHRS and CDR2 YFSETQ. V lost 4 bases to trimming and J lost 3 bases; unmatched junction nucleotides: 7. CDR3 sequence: CASSVQTGNYEQYF. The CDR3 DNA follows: TGCGCCAGCAGCGTTCAGACAGGGAACTACGAGCAGTACTTC.

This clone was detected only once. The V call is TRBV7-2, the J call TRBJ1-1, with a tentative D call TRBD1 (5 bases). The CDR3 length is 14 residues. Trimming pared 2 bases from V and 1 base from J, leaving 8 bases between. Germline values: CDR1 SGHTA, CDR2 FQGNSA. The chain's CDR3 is CASSLQGSNTEAFF. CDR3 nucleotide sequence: TGTGCCAGCAGCTTACAGGGCTCGAACACTGAAGCTTTCTTT. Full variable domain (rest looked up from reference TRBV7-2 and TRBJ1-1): GAGVSQSPSNKVTEKGKDVELRCDPISGHTALYWYRQSLGQGLEFLIYFQGNSAPDKSGLPSDRFSAERTGGSVSTLTIQRTQQEDSAVYLCASSLQGSNTEAFFGQGTRLTVV.